One and the same sample provided the 12 T cell receptor beta chains below, sequenced in a study of radiotherapy plus CTLA-4 blockade in lung cancer. Sequencing was performed with immunoSEQ multiplex PCR; in TCRdb, only in-frame clones are kept and a portion is missing. The repertoire holds some 80,000 clones, with about four fifths as singletons. Specimen: peripheral blood, collected from a patient treated with radiotherapy plus ipilimumab. The receptors here all came from a human donor with non-small cell lung cancer whose response to radiotherapy plus ipilimumab could not be evaluated. Some clones in this sample may be carry-over from other donors' samples.

This clone was found a few times. The chain is built from TRBV29-1 and TRBJ2-7, with 8 bases lining up with TRBD1. The V segment lost 4 bases and the J segment 3 bases; nucleotides outside the gene matches: 2. In germline, CDR1 is SQVTM, CDR2 ANQGSEA. The CDR3 runs to 12 residues. CDR3 in amino acids: CSVAGTGYEQYF. The CDR3 region has the DNA TGCAGCGTTGCCGGGACAGGCTACGAGCAGTACTTC.

The chain links TRBV28 to TRBJ1-1; 8 nucleotides match TRBD1. Trimming cost V 1 base and J 3 bases; bases outside gene matches: 7. CDR1 MDHEN and CDR2 SYDVKM come from the germline V gene. The CDR3 contains 16 residues. The CDR3 coding sequence is TGTGCCAGCAGTTTATTTTCCCACAGGGGGGACACTGAAGCTTTCTTT. Encoded protein: CASSLFSHRGDTEAFF.

The J gene is TRBJ1-6, the V gene TRBV28, with 10 bases fitting TRBD1. The CDR3 is 15 residues long. From germline, CDR1 is MDHEN and CDR2 SYDVKM. V gave up 11 bases and J gave up 9 bases; unmatched junction bases: 13. CDR3 bases: TGTGCCGGTAGGGACAGGGGATCTAAGAGTTCACCCCTCCACTTT. It translates to CAGRDRGSKSSPLHF.

The rearrangement joins TRBV27 to TRBJ2-5, with 8 bases identical to TRBD1. The CDR3 totals 13 residues. V dropped 5 bases and J dropped 7; count of bases not matched to a gene: 6. CDR1 is MNHEY, CDR2 SMNVEV, per germline (reference sequence). The CDR3 spells CASSPRGPGTQYF. DNA for the CDR3: TGTGCCAGCAGTCCCAGGGGGCCGGGGACCCAGTACTTC.

The chain combines TRBV5-8 with TRBJ1-2, with 8 bases lining up with TRBD1. V trimming: 0 bases; J trimming: 8 bases; junction bases outside the gene matches: 12. The germline V gene has CDR1 SGHTS and CDR2 YDEGEE. CDR3 length: 16 amino acids. In DNA form, the CDR3 reads TGTGCCAGCAGCTTGGAAGGGACAGGCCGTATAAGGGGCTACACCTTC. Amino acid sequence: CASSLEGTGRIRGYTF.

The chain couples TRBV7-9 to TRBJ1-2, with 8 bases matching TRBD1. The CDR3 is 18 amino acids. Unmatched junction bases numbered 17, after V lost 3 bases and J lost 5 bases. Germline V gene sequence: CDR1 SEHNR, CDR2 FQNEAQ (reference sequence). The CDR3 sequence: CASSLFPGQDLSGYGYTF. The CDR3 coding sequence is TGTGCCAGCAGCTTGTTTCCGGGACAGGACCTCTCCGGATATGGCTACACCTTC.

V gene TRBV6-4 combines with J gene TRBJ1-6, with no clear D. Germline V CDR1 and CDR2: MRHNA, SNTAGT. The CDR3 loop spans 18 amino acids. Trimming removed 5 bases from V and 0 bases from J, with 17 bases in between. The CDR3 spells CASSSGPVLSSYNSPLHF. The CDR3 bases are TGTGCCAGCAGTAGCGGGCCCGTTCTTAGCTCCTATAATTCACCCCTCCACTTT.

In its sample, this clone was seen a few times. The genes are TRBV4-3 and TRBJ1-2; D not resolved. The V and J ends lost 0 bases and 4 bases respectively, with 24 bases between them. CDR3 length equals 19 residues. CDR1 and CDR2 from the germline V gene are LGHNA and YSLEER. The CDR3 is CASSQDHVIENPDFYGYTF. The CDR3 bases are TGCGCCAGCAGCCAAGATCACGTCATTGAGAACCCCGACTTCTATGGCTACACCTTC.

This chain connects TRBV7-9 to TRBJ1-1; D is unclear. Germline CDR1 is SEHNR and CDR2 is FQNEAQ (reference sequence). With 1 base removed from V and 10 bases from J, the gap between germline ends came to 13 bases. The CDR3 runs to 13 residues. The CDR3 sequence: CASSLEEGGRAFF. DNA of the CDR3: TGTGCCAGCAGCTTAGAGGAGGGTGGTAGAGCTTTCTTT.

This sequence joins TRBV9 and TRBJ1-2, with D unresolved. Trimming shortened V by 0 bases and J by 4 bases, and 10 bases separated the two germline ends. Germline CDR1 SGDLS, CDR2 YYNGEE. The CDR3 consists of 14 residues. The CDR3: CASSVGQVGYGYTF. In nucleotides, the CDR3 is TGTGCCAGCAGCGTAGGGCAGGTCGGCTATGGCTACACCTTC.

The chain is built from TRBV6-4 and TRBJ1-2; D gene unclear. Germline values: CDR1 MRHNA, CDR2 SNTAGT. V lost 4 bases and J lost 7, with 7 bases in between. The CDR3 is made up of 11 amino acids. This chain's CDR3 is CASSGDTGYTF. The DNA of the CDR3 is TGTGCCAGCAGTGGAGATACTGGCTACACCTTC.

This clone has just a few counts. CDR3 coding DNA: TGTGCCAGCAGCTTGATGGGCAGCCACAATGAGCAGTTCTTC. This sequence encodes CASSLMGSHNEQFF. The chain recombines TRBV5-6 with TRBJ2-1; D gene unclear. The CDR3 contains 14 residues. From germline, CDR1 is SGHDT and CDR2 YYEEEE. The V end was cut by 1 base, the J end by 5 bases, with 10 bases between.